A single sample gave rise to the 16 T cell receptor beta chains below, sequenced in a study of cytomegalovirus exposure and HLA in healthy donors. 13 Jbeta primers and 60 Vbeta primers were used for the PCR. The method was immunoSEQ multiplex PCR; TCRdb's version includes in-frame clones alone and lacks a portion of them. The sample consists of about 140,000 clones, around 9.7% of them appearing once. The sequencing input was PBMCs. Every receptor here comes from a man aged 45-65 years in good health and CMV-seronegative.

This clone has just a few counts. The CDR3 DNA reads as TGTGCCAGTAAGGAGGGGAGGCGTGACACTGAAGCTTTCTTT. Translating gives CASKEGRRDTEAFF. The gene calls are TRBV19 and TRBJ1-1; the D gene is possibly TRBD1 (5 bases). V lost 7 bases and J lost 3, with 15 bases in between. This CDR3 contains 14 residues. Germline assignment: CDR1 LNHDA and CDR2 SQIVND (reference sequence).

The V call is TRBV2, the J call TRBJ1-1, with D perhaps matching TRBD1 (6 bases). CDR1 and CDR2 (germline): SNHLY, FYNNEI. V lost 2 bases, J lost 0 bases, and 10 bases lay in between. CDR3 size: 15 residues. The CDR3 protein is CASSENTGLNTEAFF. CDR3 coding DNA: TGTGCCAGCAGTGAAAATACAGGGCTGAACACTGAAGCTTTCTTT.

The chain carries TRBV6-5 and TRBJ2-3; D uncertain. Between the trimmed V and J ends, which lost 5 bases and 2 bases, there was a span of 14 bases. The V gene's germline CDR1 is MNHEY and CDR2 SVGAGI. The CDR3 has 15 amino acids. The CDR3 sequence is CASSPFPGTTDTQYF. CDR3 bases: TGTGCCAGCAGTCCATTCCCGGGTACCACAGATACGCAGTATTTT.

The J gene is TRBJ1-5, the V gene TRBV7-2; D unresolved. Trimming shortened V by 2 bases and J by 4 bases, and 3 bases separated the two germline ends. Per the germline V gene, CDR1 is SGHTA and CDR2 is FQGNSA. This CDR3 has 12 amino acids. In DNA form, the CDR3 reads TGTGCCAGCAGCTTACAGAATCAGCCCCAGCATTTT. Amino acids: CASSLQNQPQHF. The full variable domain, in which reference TRBV7-2 and TRBJ1-5 provide the parts outside the CDR3, is GAGVSQSPSNKVTEKGKDVELRCDPISGHTALYWYRQSLGQGLEFLIYFQGNSAPDKSGLPSDRFSAERTGGSVSTLTIQRTQQEDSAVYLCASSLQNQPQHFGDGTRLSIL.

This clone occurred a few times. J is TRBJ1-2 and V is TRBV29-1, with D hard to call. This CDR3 has 11 residues. Trimming took 7 bases from V and 1 from J, leaving 7 bases between them. The germline V gene has CDR1 SQVTM and CDR2 ANQGSEA. DNA of the CDR3: TGCAGCGGGCGGGTTAACTATGGCTACACCTTC. It translates to CSGRVNYGYTF.

This clone was counted a few times. This sequence joins TRBV7-6 and TRBJ2-2; TRBD1 matches 11 bases. The CDR3 totals 17 residues. CDR1 and CDR2 from the germline V gene are SGHVS and FNYEAQ. J gave up 6 bases and V 1 base, and 7 bases lay outside the gene matches. CDR3 protein: CASSLEWTGGAAGELFF. The CDR3 DNA follows: TGTGCCAGCAGCTTAGAGTGGACAGGGGGCGCAGCCGGGGAGCTGTTTTTT.

The rearrangement uses TRBV11-2 and TRBJ2-1, with TRBD2 identical over 7 bases. V lost 4 bases and J lost 3; bases outside the gene matches: 6. Germline loops: CDR1 SGHAT, CDR2 FQNNGV. CDR3 length equals 15 residues. CDR3 amino acids: CASSSRERLYNEQFF. The DNA for the CDR3 is TGTGCCAGCAGCTCGCGGGAGAGACTCTACAATGAGCAGTTCTTC.

The rearrangement joins TRBV18 to TRBJ2-1; 9 nucleotides line up with TRBD2. V lost 3 bases, J lost 5 bases, and 8 bases stayed unmatched. The germline V gene has CDR1 KGHSH and CDR2 LQKENI. CDR3 length: 16 amino acids. This CDR3 reads CASSPASGELDNEQFF. In DNA, the CDR3 is TGTGCCAGCTCACCGGCTAGCGGGGAATTAGACAATGAGCAGTTCTTC.

There are a few counts of this clone. This likely comes from a read error, as the CDR3 has no conserved phenylalanine or tryptophan at its end. The rearrangement joins TRBV2 to TRBJ1-2; possible D gene TRBD1, 6 bases. Germline V gene lookup returns CDR1 SNHLY and CDR2 FYNNEI. The V end was cut by 6 bases, the J end by 8 bases, with 13 bases between. The CDR3 totals 12 residues. The CDR3 loop reads CASRNRDAGYTL. The DNA for the CDR3 is TGTGCCAGCAGGAACAGGGATGCAGGCTACACCCTC.

The chain has TRBV7-3 and TRBJ2-3; a weak D match, TRBD2 (6 bases). This CDR3 contains 16 residues. Per the germline V gene, CDR1 is SGHTA and CDR2 is FQGTGA. Trimming stripped 5 bases from V and 6 bases from J, with 21 bases between. The CDR3 loop reads CASSPGTPRHADTQYF. CDR3 in DNA: TGTGCCAGCAGCCCCGGGACTCCCCGTCATGCCGATACGCAGTATTTT.

This clone was observed a few times. The chain carries TRBV12-5 and TRBJ2-7, with TRBD2 as a possible D gene (6 bases). In germline, CDR1 is LGHNT, CDR2 FRNRAP. This CDR3 comprises 17 residues. The V and J ends lost 0 bases and 3 bases respectively, with 18 bases between them. Written as DNA, the CDR3 is TGTGCTAGTGGTTTGGTACGCGTGGGGGGTTCGATCTACGAGCAGTACTTC. Encoded protein: CASGLVRVGGSIYEQYF.

This clone was counted ten times or more. The chain is built from TRBV5-1 and TRBJ2-7; no firm D call. The germline gives CDR1 SGHRS, CDR2 YFSETQ. The CDR3 is 15 amino acids. The germline V and J ends were trimmed by 0 bases and 5 bases, with 15 bases remaining between them. CDR3 nucleotides: TGCGCCAGCAGCTTGGTACGGAGCAGTATAGACGAGCAGTACTTC. Translation gives CASSLVRSSIDEQYF.

This clone was seen more than once but under ten times. CDR3 sequence (DNA): TGTGCCAGCAGCTTATGGCGGGATTTTTACACCGGGGAGCTGTTTTTT. Protein product: CASSLWRDFYTGELFF. The rearrangement uses TRBV11-2 and TRBJ2-2; D perhaps matches TRBD2 (6 bases). CDR1 is SGHAT and CDR2 is FQNNGV in the germline V gene. V was shortened by 2 bases and J by 3 bases, with 13 bases between the two germline ends. This CDR3 comprises 16 residues. The full variable domain, rest sourced from reference TRBV11-2 and TRBJ2-2, is EAGVAQSPRYKIIEKRQSVAFWCNPISGHATLYWYQQILGQGPKLLIQFQNNGVVDDSQLPKDRFSAERLKGVDSTLKIQPAKLEDSAVYLCASSLWRDFYTGELFFGEGSRLTVL.

This clone was counted only a few times. The chain combines TRBV7-2 with TRBJ1-3; no reliable D call. The CDR3 sequence is 16 residues long. Trimming took off 2 bases at V and 2 bases at J, with 13 bases between the two ends. Germline V CDR1 and CDR2: SGHTA, FQGNSA. This CDR3 reads CASSLKVGSTGNTIYF. The DNA of the CDR3 is TGTGCCAGCAGCTTAAAGGTCGGGAGTACTGGAAACACCATATATTTT.

This clone was seen a handful of times. V is TRBV5-6 and J is TRBJ2-7; 10 bases agree with TRBD1. From germline, CDR1 is SGHDT and CDR2 YYEEEE. V shed 4 bases, J shed 4 bases, and the junction held 11 bases outside the gene matches. The length of the CDR3 is 16 residues. CDR3 bases: TGTGCCAGCAGCCGAACTTGGACAGGGGGTCCATACGAGCAGTACTTC. Residues: CASSRTWTGGPYEQYF.

The V gene is TRBV10-3, the J gene TRBJ1-1; tentatively, D is TRBD1 (6 bases). The germline CDR1 and CDR2 sequences are ENHRY and SYGVKD. The CDR3 loop spans 15 amino acids. V lost 6 bases and J 1 base, leaving 15 bases between the germline ends. CDR3 loop: CAIRDLQTGNTEAFF. As DNA, the CDR3 is TGTGCCATCAGAGATCTACAGACAGGGAACACTGAAGCTTTCTTT.